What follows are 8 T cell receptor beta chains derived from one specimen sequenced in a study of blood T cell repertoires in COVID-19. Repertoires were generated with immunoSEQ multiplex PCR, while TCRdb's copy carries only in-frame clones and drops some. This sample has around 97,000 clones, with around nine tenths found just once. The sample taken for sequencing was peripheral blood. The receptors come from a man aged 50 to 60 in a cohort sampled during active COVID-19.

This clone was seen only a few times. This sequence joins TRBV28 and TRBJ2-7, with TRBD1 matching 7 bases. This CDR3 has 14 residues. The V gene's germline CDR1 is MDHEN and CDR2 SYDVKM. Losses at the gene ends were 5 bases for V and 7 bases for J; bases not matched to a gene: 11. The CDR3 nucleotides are TGTGCCAGCAGTGAACAGGGGAACCCAGCAGAGCAGTACGTC. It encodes CASSEQGNPAEQYV.

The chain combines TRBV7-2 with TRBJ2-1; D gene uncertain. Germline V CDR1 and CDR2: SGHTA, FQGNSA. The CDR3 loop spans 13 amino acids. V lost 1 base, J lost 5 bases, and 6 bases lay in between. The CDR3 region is CASSLERHNEQFF. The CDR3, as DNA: TGTGCCAGCAGCTTAGAGAGGCACAATGAGCAGTTCTTC.

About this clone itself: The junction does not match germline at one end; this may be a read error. CDR3 nucleotides: TGTGCCAGCAGGGAAGGACAGGGGGGACAGCCCCAGCATTTT. Translation gives CASREGQGGQPQHF. This chain connects TRBV6-1 to TRBJ1-5; 10 nucleotides match TRBD1. In germline, CDR1 is MNHNS, CDR2 SASEGT. The CDR3 covers 14 residues.

The CDR3 loop is CASSITGTDYGYTF. CDR3 in DNA: TGTGCCAGCTCCATTACGGGTACGGACTATGGCTACACCTTC. This sequence joins TRBV28 and TRBJ1-2; D is unclear. The V gene lost 8 bases and the J gene lost 3 bases, with 16 bases spanning the gap. Germline CDR1 MDHEN, CDR2 SYDVKM. The CDR3 contains 14 residues.

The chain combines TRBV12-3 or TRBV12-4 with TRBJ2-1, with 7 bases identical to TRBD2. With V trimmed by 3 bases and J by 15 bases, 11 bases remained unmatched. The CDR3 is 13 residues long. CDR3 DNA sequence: TGTGCCAGCAGTTTGTCTATAGGACTAGTTCTGTTCTTC. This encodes CASSLSIGLVLFF.

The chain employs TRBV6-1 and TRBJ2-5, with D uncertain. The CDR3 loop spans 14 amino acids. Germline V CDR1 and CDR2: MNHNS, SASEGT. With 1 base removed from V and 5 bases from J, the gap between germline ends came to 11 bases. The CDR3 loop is CASSEGGARETQYF. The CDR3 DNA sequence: TGTGCCAGCAGTGAAGGAGGAGCGCGGGAGACCCAGTACTTC.

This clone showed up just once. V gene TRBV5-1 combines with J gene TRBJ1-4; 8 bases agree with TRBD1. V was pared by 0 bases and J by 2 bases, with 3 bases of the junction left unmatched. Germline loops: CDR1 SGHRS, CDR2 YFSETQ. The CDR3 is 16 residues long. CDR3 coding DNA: TGCGCCAGCAGCTTGGGACAGGGGAGCACTAATGAAAAACTGTTTTTT. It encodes CASSLGQGSTNEKLFF. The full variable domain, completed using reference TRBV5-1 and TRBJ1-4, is KAGVTQTPRYLIKTRGQQVTLSCSPISGHRSVSWYQQTPGQGLQFLFEYFSETQRNKGNFPGRFSGRQFSNSRSEMNVSTLELGDSALYLCASSLGQGSTNEKLFFGSGTQLSVL.

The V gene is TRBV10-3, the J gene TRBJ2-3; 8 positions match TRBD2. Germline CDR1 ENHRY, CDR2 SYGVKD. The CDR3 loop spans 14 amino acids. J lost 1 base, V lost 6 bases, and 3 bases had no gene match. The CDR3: CAIRGRGGTDTQYF. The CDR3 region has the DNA TGTGCCATCAGAGGGCGGGGGGGCACAGATACGCAGTATTTT.